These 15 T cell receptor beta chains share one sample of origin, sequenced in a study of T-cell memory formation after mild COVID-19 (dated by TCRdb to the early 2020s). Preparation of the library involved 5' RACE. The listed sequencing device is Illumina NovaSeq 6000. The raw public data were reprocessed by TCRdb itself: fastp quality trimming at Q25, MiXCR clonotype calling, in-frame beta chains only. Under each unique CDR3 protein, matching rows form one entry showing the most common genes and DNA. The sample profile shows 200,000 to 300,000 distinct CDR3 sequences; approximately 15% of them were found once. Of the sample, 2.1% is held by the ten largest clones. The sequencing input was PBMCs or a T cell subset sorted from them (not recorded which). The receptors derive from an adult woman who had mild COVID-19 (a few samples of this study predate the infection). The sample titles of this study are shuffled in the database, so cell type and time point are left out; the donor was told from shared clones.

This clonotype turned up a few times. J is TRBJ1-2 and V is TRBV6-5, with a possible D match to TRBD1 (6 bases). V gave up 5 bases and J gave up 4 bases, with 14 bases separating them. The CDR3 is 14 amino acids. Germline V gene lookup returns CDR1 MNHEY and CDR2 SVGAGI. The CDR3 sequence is CASSQGLVTYGYTF. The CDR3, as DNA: TGTGCCAGCAGTCAGGGGTTGGTAACCTATGGCTACACCTTC.

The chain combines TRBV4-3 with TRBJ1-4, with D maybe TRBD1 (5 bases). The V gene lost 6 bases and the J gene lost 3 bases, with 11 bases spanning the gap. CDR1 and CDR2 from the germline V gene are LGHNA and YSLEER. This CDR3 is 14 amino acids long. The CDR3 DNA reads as TGCGCCAGCAGTCATCAGGGACCTAATGAAAAACTGTTTTTT. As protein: CASSHQGPNEKLFF.

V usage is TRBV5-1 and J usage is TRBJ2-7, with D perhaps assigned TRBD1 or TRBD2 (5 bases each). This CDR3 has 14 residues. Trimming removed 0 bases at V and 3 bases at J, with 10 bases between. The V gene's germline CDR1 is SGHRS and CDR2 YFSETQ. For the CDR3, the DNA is TGCGCCAGCAGCTTGGATTGGGACGGCTACGAGCAGTACTTC. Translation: CASSLDWDGYEQYF.

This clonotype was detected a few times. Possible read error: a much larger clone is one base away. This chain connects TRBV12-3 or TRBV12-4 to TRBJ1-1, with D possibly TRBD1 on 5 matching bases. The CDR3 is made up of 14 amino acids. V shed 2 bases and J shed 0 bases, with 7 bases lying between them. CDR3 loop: CASSLQGVNTEAFF. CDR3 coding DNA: TGTGCCAGCAGTTTACAGGGAGTGAACACTGAAGCTTTCTTT.

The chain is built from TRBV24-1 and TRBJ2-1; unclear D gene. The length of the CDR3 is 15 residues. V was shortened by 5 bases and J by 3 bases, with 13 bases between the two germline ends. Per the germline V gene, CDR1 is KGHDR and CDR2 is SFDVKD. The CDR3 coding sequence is TGTGCCACCAGTGTGAGGCGCCTCGGCTACAATGAGCAGTTCTTC. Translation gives CATSVRRLGYNEQFF.

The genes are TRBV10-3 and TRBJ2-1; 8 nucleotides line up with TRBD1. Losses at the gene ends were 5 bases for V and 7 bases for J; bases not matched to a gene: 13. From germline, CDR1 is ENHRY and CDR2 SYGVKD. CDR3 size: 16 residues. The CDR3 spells CAISNRTGRLGNEQFF. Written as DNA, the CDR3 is TGTGCCATCAGTAATCGGACAGGGCGGTTAGGGAATGAGCAGTTCTTC.

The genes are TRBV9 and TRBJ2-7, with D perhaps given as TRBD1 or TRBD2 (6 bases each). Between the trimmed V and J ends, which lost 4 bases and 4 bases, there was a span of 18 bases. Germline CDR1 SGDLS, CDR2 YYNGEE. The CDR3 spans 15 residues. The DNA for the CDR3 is TGTGCCAGCAGCCCAAGGCAAGGGGGGAAGTACGAGCAGTACTTC. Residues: CASSPRQGGKYEQYF.

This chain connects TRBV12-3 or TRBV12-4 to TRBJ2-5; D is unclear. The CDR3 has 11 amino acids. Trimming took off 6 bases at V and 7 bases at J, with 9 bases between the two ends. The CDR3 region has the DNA TGTGCCAGCAGAACTAAAGGGACCCAGTACTTC. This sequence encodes CASRTKGTQYF.

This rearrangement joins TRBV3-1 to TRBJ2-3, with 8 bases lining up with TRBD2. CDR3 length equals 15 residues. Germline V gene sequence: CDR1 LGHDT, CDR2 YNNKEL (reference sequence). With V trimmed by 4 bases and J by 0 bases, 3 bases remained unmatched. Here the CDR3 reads CASSLGTRSTDTQYF. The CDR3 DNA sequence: TGTGCCAGCAGCCTCGGGACTAGAAGCACAGATACGCAGTATTTT.

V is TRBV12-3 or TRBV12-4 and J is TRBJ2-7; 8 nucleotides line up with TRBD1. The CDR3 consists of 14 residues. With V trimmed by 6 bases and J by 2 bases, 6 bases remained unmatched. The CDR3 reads CASSPTDRAYEQYF. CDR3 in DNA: TGTGCCAGCAGCCCGACGGACAGGGCCTACGAGCAGTACTTC.

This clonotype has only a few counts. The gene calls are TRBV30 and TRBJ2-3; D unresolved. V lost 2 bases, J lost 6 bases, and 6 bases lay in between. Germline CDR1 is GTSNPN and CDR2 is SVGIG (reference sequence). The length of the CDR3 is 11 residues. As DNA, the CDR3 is TGTGCCTGGAGTATGCCCGATACGCAGTATTTT. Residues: CAWSMPDTQYF.

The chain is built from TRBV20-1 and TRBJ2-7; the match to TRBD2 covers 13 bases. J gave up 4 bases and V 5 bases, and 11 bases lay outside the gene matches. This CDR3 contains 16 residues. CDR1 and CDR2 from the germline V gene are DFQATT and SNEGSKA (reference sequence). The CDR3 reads CSAPFPGTSGTYEQYF. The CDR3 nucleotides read TGCAGTGCTCCTTTCCCCGGGACTAGCGGGACGTACGAGCAGTACTTC.

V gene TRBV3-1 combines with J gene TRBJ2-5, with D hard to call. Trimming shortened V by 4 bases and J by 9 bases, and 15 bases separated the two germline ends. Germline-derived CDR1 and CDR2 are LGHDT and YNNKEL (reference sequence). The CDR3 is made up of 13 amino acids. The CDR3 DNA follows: TGTGCCAGCAGCCCCCGCATGGGTGGGGCCCAGTACTTC. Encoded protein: CASSPRMGGAQYF.

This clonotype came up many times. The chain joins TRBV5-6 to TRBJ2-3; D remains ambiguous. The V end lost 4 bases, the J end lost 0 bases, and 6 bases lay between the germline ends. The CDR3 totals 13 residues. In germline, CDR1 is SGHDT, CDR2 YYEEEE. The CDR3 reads CASSTQSTDTQYF. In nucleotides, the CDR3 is TGTGCCAGCAGCACACAGAGCACAGATACGCAGTATTTT.

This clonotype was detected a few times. The CDR3 coding sequence is TGTGCCAGCAGTTTAAGGGGTCTAGTTAGTGGCTACACCTTC. This sequence encodes CASSLRGLVSGYTF. The chain links TRBV12-3 or TRBV12-4 to TRBJ1-2; D is perhaps TRBD1 (5 bases). Trimming took 2 bases from V and 7 from J, leaving 14 bases between them. The CDR3 is made up of 14 amino acids.